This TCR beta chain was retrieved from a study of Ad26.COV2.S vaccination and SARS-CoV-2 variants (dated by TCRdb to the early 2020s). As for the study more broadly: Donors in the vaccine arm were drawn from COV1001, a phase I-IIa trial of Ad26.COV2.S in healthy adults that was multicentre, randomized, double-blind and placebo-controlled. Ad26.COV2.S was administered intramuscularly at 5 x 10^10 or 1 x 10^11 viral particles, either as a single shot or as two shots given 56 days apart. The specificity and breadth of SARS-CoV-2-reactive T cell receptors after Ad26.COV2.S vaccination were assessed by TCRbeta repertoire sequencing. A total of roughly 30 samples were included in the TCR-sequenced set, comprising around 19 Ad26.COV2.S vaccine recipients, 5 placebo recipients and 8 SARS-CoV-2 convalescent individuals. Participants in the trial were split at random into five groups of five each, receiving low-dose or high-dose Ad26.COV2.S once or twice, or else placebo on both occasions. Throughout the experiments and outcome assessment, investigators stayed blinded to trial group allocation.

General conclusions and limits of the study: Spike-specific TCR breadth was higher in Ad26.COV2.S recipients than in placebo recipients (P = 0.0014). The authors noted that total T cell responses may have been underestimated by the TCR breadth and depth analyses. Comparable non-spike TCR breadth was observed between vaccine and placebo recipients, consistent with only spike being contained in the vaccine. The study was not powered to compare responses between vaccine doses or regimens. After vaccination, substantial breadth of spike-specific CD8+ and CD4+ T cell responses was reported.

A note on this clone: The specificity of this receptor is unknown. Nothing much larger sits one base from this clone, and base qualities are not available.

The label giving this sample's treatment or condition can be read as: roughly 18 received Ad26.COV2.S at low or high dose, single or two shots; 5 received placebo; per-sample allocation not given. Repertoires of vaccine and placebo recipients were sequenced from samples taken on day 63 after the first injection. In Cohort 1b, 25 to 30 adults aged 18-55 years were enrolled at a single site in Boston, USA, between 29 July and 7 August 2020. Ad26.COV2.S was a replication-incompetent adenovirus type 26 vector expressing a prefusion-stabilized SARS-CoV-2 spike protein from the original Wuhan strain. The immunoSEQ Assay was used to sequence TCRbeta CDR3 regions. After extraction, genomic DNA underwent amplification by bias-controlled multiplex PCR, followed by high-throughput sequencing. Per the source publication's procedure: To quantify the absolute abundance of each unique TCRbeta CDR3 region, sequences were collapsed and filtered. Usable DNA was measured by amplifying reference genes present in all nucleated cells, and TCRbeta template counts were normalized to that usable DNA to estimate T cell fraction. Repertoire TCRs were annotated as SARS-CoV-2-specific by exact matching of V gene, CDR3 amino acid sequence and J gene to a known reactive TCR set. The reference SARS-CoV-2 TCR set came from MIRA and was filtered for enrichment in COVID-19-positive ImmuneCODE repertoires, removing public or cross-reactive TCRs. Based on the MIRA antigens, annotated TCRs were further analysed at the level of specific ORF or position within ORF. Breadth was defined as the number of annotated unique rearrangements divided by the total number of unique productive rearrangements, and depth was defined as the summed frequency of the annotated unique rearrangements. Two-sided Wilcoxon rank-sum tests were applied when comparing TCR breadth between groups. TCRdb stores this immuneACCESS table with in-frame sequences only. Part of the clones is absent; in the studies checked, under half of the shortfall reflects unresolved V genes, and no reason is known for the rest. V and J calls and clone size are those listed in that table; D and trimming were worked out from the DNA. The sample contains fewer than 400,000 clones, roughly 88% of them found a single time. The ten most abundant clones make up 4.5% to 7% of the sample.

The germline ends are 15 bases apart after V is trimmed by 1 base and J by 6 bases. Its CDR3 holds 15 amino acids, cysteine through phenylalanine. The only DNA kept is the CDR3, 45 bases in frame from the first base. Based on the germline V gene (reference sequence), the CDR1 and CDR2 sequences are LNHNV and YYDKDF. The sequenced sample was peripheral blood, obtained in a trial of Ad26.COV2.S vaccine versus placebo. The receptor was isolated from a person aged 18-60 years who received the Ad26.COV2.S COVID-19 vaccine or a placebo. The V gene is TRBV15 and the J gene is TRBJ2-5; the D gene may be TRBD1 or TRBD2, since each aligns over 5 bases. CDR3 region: CATSRGGLQGQTQYF. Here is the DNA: TGTGCCACCAGCAGAGGCGGGCTGCAGGGCCAGACCCAGTACTTC.